Presented here are 14 T cell receptor beta chains from one specimen sequenced in a study of T cells after yellow fever vaccination. One entry per CDR3 protein, called by TCRdb with MiXCR from the 5' RACE reads. The data contain about 180,000 distinct CDR3 sequences, about 6.2% of them singletons. The sequencing here drew on CD4+ T cells sorted from PBMCs, taken on the day of the first yellow fever vaccination. Source of these receptors: a man aged 18 to 29 who received the YFV17D yellow fever vaccine.

This clonotype was seen more than once but under ten times. The CDR3 DNA sequence: TGTGCCAGCTCCTCCGGGACAAGGGCCGGGGAGCTGTTTTTT. The encoded protein is CASSSGTRAGELFF. The rearrangement joins TRBV6-1 to TRBJ2-2; perhaps TRBD1 as D (6 bases). The CDR3 spans 14 residues. Germline V gene lookup returns CDR1 MNHNS and CDR2 SASEGT. The germline V and J ends were trimmed by 8 bases and 6 bases, with 16 bases remaining between them.

This chain links TRBV7-8 with TRBJ1-6, with TRBD1 as a possible D gene (5 bases). Trimming took off 1 base at V and 9 bases at J, with 10 bases between the two ends. The CDR3 runs to 14 residues. Germline-derived CDR1 and CDR2 are SGHVS and FQNEAQ. CDR3 protein: CASSLGQSGSPLHF. In DNA form, the CDR3 reads TGTGCCAGCAGCTTAGGACAGTCGGGTTCACCCCTCCACTTT. Filled out from reference TRBV7-8 and TRBJ1-6, the complete variable domain reads GAGVSQSPRYKVAKRGQDVALRCDPISGHVSLFWYQQALGQGPEFLTYFQNEAQLDKSGLPSDRFFAERPEGSVSTLKIQRTQQEDSAVYLCASSLGQSGSPLHFGNGTRLTVT.

This clonotype was recorded a few times. The chain employs TRBV29-1 and TRBJ2-7, with 8 positions matching TRBD1. Germline V gene data show CDR1 as SQVTM and CDR2 as ANQGSEA. V was clipped by 3 bases and J by 6 bases; unmatched bases: 4. The CDR3 has 12 residues. CDR3 amino acids: CSVEDRVGEQYV. The CDR3 nucleotides are TGCAGCGTTGAGGACAGGGTAGGCGAGCAGTACGTC.

V and J are TRBV5-6 and TRBJ2-7; TRBD1 agrees at 10 bases. J lost 3 bases, V lost 4 bases, and 10 bases had no gene match. Germline values: CDR1 SGHDT, CDR2 YYEEEE. The CDR3 covers 16 residues. CDR3 in DNA: TGTGCCAGCAGCGAGACCGGGACAGGGGTCGACTACGAGCAGTACTTC. Amino acid sequence: CASSETGTGVDYEQYF.

In its sample, this clonotype was seen a few times. The chain employs TRBV2 and TRBJ1-5; D is uncertain. The germline V gene encodes CDR1 SNHLY and CDR2 FYNNEI. This CDR3 is built from 13 residues. V gave up 3 bases and J gave up 9 bases, with 12 bases separating them. This chain's CDR3 is CASSEAAPGPQHF. For the CDR3, the DNA is TGTGCCAGCAGTGAGGCCGCGCCTGGGCCCCAGCATTTT.

This clonotype has a count of ten or more. The J gene is TRBJ1-2, the V gene TRBV7-6; D is possibly TRBD1 (6 bases). The ends were cut back, 2 bases at V and 8 bases at J, with 21 bases in the middle. The length of the CDR3 is 16 residues. The germline gives CDR1 SGHVS, CDR2 FNYEAQ. Here the CDR3 DNA reads TGTGCCAGCAGCTTACAGGGAGGTGGGCTGACAGGAGGCTACACCTTC. Its translation: CASSLQGGGLTGGYTF.

The chain joins TRBV6-5 to TRBJ1-4; 7 nucleotides line up with TRBD1. The CDR3 consists of 15 residues. The V and J ends lost 2 bases and 3 bases, in that order; junction bases with no gene match: 3. The germline V gene has CDR1 MNHEY and CDR2 SVGAGI. Written as DNA, the CDR3 is TGTGCCAGCAGTTACATCCAGGGGGCTAATGAAAAACTGTTTTTT. Its protein is CASSYIQGANEKLFF.

The chain couples TRBV6-5 to TRBJ2-7; D perhaps matches TRBD1 (6 bases). Per the germline V gene, CDR1 is MNHEY and CDR2 is SVGAGI. The length of the CDR3 is 14 residues. V dropped 2 bases and J dropped 3 bases, with 11 bases sitting between them. The CDR3 DNA reads TGTGCCAGCAGTTACGCCCGCAGGGGCTACGAGCAGTACGTC. Translation: CASSYARRGYEQYV.

This clonotype was recorded at least ten times. This rearrangement joins TRBV12-3 or TRBV12-4 to TRBJ2-2; TRBD2 matches 9 bases. V dropped 2 bases and J dropped 8; count of bases not matched to a gene: 3. The CDR3 loop spans 14 amino acids. As DNA, the CDR3 is TGTGCCAGCAGTTTACGTCTAGCGGGGGGGGAGCTGTTTTTT. Translation: CASSLRLAGGELFF.

The chain carries TRBV7-3 and TRBJ2-1; D possibly corresponds to TRBD2 (7 bases). V gave up 0 bases and J gave up 2 bases, with 11 bases separating them. This CDR3 contains 16 residues. Looked up from germline, CDR1 is SGHTA and CDR2 is FQGTGA. The CDR3 nucleotides read TGTGCCAGCAGCTTAACGGCGGGGGCAACCTACAATGAGCAGTTCTTC. Its protein product is CASSLTAGATYNEQFF.

This clonotype was recorded many times. V usage is TRBV6-6 and J usage is TRBJ1-5; D gene unclear. Germline lookup yields CDR1 MNHNY and CDR2 SVGAGI (reference sequence). Trimming took 0 bases from V and 5 from J, leaving 5 bases between them. The CDR3 has 13 amino acids. The CDR3 nucleotides read TGTGCCAGCAGTTACTCGAGAGATCAGCCCCAGCATTTT. Translated, it gives CASSYSRDQPQHF.

The chain uses TRBV30 and TRBJ2-7, with unresolved D. V was pared by 0 bases and J by 2 bases, with 8 bases between. Germline assignment: CDR1 GTSNPN and CDR2 SVGIG (reference sequence). This CDR3 spans 13 amino acids. The CDR3 region is CAWSVGLAYEQYF. The CDR3 DNA is TGTGCCTGGAGTGTAGGTCTCGCCTACGAGCAGTACTTC.

The sample holds many counts of this clonotype. The rearrangement joins TRBV27 to TRBJ1-1, with TRBD1 as a possible D gene (5 bases). The CDR3 extends over 13 amino acids. The germline V gene encodes CDR1 MNHEY and CDR2 SMNVEV (reference sequence). Trimming removed 9 bases from V and 2 bases from J, with 13 bases in between. CDR3 in amino acids: CASIGTGNTEAFF. The CDR3 DNA reads as TGTGCCAGTATCGGGACCGGTAACACTGAAGCTTTCTTT.

This clonotype was found many times. The chain links TRBV4-1 to TRBJ2-1; possible D gene TRBD1, 5 bases. The CDR3 loop spans 17 amino acids. V shed 1 base and J shed 9 bases, with 22 bases lying between them. Germline-derived CDR1 and CDR2 are MGHRA and YSYEKL. The CDR3 loop is CASSQAPSGASHGEQFF. The DNA of the CDR3 is TGCGCCAGCAGCCAAGCACCCTCTGGGGCTTCCCACGGTGAGCAGTTCTTC.